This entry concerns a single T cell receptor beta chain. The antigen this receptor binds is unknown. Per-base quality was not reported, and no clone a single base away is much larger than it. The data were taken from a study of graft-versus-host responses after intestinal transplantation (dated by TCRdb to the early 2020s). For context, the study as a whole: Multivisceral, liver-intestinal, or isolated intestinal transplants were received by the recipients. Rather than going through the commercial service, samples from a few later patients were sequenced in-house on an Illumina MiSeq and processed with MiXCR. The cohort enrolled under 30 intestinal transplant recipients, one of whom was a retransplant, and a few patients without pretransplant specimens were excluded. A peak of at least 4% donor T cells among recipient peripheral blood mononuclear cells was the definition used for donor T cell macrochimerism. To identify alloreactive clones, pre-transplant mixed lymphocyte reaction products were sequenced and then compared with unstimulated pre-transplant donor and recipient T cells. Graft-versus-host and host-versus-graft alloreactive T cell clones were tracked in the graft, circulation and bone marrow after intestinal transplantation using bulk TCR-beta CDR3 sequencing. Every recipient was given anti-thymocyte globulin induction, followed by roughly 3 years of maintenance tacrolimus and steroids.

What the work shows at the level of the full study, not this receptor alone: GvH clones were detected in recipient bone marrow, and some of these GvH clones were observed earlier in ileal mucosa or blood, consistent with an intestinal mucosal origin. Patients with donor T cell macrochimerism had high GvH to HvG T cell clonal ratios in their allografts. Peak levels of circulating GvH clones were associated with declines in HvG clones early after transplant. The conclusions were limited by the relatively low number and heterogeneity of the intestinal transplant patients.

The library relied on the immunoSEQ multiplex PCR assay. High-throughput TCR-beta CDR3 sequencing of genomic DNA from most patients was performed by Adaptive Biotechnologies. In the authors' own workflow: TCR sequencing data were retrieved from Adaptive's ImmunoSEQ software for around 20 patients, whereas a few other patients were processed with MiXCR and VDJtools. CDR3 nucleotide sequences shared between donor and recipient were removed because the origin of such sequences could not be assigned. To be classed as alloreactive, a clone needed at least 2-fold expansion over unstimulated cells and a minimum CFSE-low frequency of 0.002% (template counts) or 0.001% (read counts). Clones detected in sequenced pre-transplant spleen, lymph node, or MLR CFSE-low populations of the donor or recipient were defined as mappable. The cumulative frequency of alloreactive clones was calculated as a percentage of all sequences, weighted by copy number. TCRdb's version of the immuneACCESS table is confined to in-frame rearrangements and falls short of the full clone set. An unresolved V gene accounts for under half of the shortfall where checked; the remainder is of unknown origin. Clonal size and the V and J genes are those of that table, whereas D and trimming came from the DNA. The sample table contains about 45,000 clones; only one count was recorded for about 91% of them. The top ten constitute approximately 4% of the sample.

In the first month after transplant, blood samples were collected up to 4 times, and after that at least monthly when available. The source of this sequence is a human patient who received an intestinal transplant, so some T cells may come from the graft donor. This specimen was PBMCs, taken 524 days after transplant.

The CDR3 loop reads CATGDRAYNQPQHF. The nucleotide sequence reads TGTGCCACCGGGGACAGGGCCTACAATCAGCCCCAGCATTTT. The rearrangement joined TRBV6-4 to TRBJ1-5, with 9 bases aligning to TRBD1. Reading the germline V gene gives CDR1 MRHNA and CDR2 SNTAGT. Including the terminal cysteine and phenylalanine, the CDR3 comprises 14 residues. Only the CDR3 part of the read is kept: 42 bases, read in frame from the first base. V is pruned by 10 bases and J by 3 bases, leaving 7 bases of the junction without a gene match.